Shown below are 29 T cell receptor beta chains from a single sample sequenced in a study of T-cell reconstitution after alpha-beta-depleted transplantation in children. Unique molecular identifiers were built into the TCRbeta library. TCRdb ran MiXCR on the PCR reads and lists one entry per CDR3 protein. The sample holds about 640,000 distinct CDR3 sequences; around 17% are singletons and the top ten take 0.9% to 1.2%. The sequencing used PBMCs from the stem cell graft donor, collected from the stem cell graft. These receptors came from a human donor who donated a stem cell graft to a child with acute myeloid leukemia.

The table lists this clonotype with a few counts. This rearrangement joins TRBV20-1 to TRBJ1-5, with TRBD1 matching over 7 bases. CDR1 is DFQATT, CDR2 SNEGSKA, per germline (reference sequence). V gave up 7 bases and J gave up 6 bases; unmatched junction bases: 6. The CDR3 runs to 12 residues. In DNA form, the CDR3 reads TGCAGTGTTTCAGACAGGGCTCAGCCCCAGCATTTT. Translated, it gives CSVSDRAQPQHF.

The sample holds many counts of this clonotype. The CDR3: CASSSDRGITYEQYF. In DNA form, the CDR3 reads TGTGCCAGCAGCTCGGACAGGGGTATTACCTACGAGCAGTACTTC. This sequence joins TRBV7-2 and TRBJ2-7; 9 bases match TRBD1. V shed 4 bases and J 2 bases; nucleotides not matched to a gene: 6. CDR3 length equals 15 residues. Germline-derived CDR1 and CDR2 are SGHTA and FQGNSA.

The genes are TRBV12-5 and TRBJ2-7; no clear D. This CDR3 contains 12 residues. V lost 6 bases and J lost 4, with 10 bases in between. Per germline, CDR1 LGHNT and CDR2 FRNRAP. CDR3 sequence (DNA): TGTGCTAGTGGCCCGCGTGTGTACGAGCAGTACGTC. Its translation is CASGPRVYEQYV.

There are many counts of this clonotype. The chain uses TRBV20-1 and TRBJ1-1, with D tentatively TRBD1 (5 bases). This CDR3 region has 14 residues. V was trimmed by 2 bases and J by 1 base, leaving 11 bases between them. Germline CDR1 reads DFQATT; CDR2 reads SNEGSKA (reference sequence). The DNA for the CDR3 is TGCAGTGCTAGAAAGCTGGGGCCGAACACTGAAGCTTTCTTT. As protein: CSARKLGPNTEAFF.

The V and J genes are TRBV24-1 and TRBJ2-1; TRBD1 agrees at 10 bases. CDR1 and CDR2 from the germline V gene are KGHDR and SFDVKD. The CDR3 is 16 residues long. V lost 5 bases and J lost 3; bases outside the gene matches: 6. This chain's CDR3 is CATSAAGTGDYNEQFF. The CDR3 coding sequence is TGTGCCACCAGTGCCGCCGGGACAGGGGACTACAATGAGCAGTTCTTC.

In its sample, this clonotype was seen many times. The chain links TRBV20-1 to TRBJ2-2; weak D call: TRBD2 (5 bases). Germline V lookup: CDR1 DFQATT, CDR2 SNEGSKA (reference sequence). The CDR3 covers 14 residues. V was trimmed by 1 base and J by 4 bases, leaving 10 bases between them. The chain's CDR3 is CSARGKDFTGELFF. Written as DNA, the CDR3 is TGCAGTGCTAGAGGGAAGGACTTCACCGGGGAGCTGTTTTTT.

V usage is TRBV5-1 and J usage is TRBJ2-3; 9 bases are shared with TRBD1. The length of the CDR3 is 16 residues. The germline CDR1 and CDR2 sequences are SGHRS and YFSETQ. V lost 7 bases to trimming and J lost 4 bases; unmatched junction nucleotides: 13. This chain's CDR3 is CASGQTGTGRPDTQYF. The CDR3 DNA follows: TGCGCCAGCGGGCAGACCGGGACAGGGCGCCCAGATACGCAGTATTTT. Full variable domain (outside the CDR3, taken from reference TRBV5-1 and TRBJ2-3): KAGVTQTPRYLIKTRGQQVTLSCSPISGHRSVSWYQQTPGQGLQFLFEYFSETQRNKGNFPGRFSGRQFSNSRSEMNVSTLELGDSALYLCASGQTGTGRPDTQYFGPGTRLTVL.

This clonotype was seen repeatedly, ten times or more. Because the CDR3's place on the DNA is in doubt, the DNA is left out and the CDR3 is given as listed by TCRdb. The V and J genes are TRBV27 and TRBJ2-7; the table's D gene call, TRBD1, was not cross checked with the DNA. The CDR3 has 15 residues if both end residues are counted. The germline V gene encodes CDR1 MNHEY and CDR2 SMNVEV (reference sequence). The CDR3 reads CASSFGSGDAYEQYF.

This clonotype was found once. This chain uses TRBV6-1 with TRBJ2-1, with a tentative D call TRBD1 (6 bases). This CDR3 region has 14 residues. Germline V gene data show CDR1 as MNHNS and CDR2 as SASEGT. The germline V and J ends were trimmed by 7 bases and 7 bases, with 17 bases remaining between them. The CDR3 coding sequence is TGTGCCAGCACCGAAAGGACAGAGATAAATGAGCAGTTCTTC. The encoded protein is CASTERTEINEQFF.

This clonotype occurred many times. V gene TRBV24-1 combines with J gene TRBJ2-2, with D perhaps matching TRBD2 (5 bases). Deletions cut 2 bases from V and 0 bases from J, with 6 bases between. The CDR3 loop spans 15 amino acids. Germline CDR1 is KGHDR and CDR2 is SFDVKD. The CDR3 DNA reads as TGTGCCACCAGTGATTCCGGGACGAACACCGGGGAGCTGTTTTTT. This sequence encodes CATSDSGTNTGELFF.

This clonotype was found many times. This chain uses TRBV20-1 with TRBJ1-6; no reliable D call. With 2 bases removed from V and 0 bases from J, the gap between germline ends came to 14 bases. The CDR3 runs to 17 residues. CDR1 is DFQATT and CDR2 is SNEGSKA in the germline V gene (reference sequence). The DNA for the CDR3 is TGCAGTGCTAGATTAGGGAAGGGAAGCTCCTATAATTCACCCCTCCACTTT. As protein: CSARLGKGSSYNSPLHF.

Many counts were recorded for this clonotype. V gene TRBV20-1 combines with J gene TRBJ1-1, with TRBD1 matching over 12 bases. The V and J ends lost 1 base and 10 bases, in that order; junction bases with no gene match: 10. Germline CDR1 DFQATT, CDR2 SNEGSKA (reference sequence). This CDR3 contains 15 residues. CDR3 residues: CSARVFGTGGRGAFF. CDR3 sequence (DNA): TGCAGTGCTAGAGTATTCGGGACAGGGGGCCGAGGAGCTTTCTTT.

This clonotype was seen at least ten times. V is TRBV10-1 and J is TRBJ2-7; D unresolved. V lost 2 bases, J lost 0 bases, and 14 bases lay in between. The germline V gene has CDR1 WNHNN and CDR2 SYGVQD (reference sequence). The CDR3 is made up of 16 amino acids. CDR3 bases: TGCGCCAGCAGTGAGGACCCCTACATAAGCTCCTACGAGCAGTACGTC. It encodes CASSEDPYISSYEQYV.

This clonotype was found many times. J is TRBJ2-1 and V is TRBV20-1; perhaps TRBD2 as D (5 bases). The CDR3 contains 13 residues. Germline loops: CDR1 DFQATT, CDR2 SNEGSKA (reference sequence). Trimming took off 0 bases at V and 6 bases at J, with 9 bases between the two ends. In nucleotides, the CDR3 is TGCAGTGCTAGAGATGGGCTAGCCAATGAGCAGTTCTTC. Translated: CSARDGLANEQFF.

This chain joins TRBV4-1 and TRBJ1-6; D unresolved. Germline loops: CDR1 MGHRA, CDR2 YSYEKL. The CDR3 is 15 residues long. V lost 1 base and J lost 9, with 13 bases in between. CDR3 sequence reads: CASSQAGGEVSPLHF. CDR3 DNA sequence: TGCGCCAGCAGCCAAGCCGGAGGAGAGGTTTCACCCCTCCACTTT.

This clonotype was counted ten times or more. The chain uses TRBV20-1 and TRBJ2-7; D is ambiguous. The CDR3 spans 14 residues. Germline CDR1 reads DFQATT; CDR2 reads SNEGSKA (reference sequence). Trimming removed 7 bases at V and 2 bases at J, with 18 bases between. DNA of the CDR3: TGCAGTGTCCCTTCTAGAGCTTTGCCCTACGAGCAGTACGTC. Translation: CSVPSRALPYEQYV.

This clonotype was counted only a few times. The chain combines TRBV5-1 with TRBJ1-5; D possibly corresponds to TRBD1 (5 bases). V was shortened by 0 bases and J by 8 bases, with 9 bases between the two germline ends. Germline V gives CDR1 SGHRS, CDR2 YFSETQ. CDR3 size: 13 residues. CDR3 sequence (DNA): TGCGCCAGCAGCTTGGGGGGGACCGAGCCCCAGCATTTT. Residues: CASSLGGTEPQHF.

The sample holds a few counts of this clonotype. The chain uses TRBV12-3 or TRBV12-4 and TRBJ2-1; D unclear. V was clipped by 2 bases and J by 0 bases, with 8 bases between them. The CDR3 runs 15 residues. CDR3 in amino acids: CASSLRALSYNEQFF. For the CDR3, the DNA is TGTGCCAGCAGTTTACGGGCCCTCTCCTACAATGAGCAGTTCTTC.

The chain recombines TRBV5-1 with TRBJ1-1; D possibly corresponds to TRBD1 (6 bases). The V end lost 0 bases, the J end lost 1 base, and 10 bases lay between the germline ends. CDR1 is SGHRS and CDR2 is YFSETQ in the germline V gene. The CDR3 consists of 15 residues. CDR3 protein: CASSLVGAANTEAFF. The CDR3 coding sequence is TGCGCCAGCAGCTTGGTGGGGGCGGCGAACACTGAAGCTTTCTTT.

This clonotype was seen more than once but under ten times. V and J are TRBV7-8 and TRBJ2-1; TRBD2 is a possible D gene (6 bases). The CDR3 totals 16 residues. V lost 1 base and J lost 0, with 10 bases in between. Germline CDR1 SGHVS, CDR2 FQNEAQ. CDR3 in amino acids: CASSLGGRSSYNEQFF. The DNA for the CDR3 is TGTGCCAGCAGCTTAGGAGGGAGGAGCTCCTACAATGAGCAGTTCTTC.

The CDR3 nucleotides read TGTGCCAGCAGCCCCGGAGGAACGGGGGCTGGCTACACCTTC. It is translated as CASSPGGTGAGYTF. V and J are TRBV7-2 and TRBJ1-2, with TRBD1 as a possible D gene (6 bases). The V end was cut by 5 bases, the J end by 7 bases, with 17 bases between. Per germline, CDR1 SGHTA and CDR2 FQGNSA. The CDR3 length is 14 residues. The whole variable domain, filled in from reference TRBV7-2 and TRBJ1-2, reads GAGVSQSPSNKVTEKGKDVELRCDPISGHTALYWYRQSLGQGLEFLIYFQGNSAPDKSGLPSDRFSAERTGGSVSTLTIQRTQQEDSAVYLCASSPGGTGAGYTFGSGTRLTVV.

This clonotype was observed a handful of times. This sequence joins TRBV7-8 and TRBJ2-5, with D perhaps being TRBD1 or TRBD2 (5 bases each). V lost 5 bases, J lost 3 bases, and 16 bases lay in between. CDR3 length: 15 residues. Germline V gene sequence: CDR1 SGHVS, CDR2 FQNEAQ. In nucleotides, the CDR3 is TGTGCCAGCAGCCATTACGGTTGGGGGAAAGAGACCCAGTACTTC. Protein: CASSHYGWGKETQYF.

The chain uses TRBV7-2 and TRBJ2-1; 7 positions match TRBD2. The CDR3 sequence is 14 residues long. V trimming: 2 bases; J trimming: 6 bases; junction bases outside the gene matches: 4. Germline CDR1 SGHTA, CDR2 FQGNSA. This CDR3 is CASSLRLALNEQFF. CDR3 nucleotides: TGTGCCAGCAGCTTACGACTAGCCCTCAATGAGCAGTTCTTC. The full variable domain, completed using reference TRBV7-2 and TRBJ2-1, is GAGVSQSPSNKVTEKGKDVELRCDPISGHTALYWYRQSLGQGLEFLIYFQGNSAPDKSGLPSDRFSAERTGGSVSTLTIQRTQQEDSAVYLCASSLRLALNEQFFGPGTRLTVL.

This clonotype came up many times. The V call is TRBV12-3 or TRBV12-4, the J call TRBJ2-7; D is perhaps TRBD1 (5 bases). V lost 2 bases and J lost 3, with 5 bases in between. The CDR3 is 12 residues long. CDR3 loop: CASSLQGYEQYV. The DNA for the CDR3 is TGTGCCAGCAGTTTACAGGGCTACGAGCAGTACGTC.

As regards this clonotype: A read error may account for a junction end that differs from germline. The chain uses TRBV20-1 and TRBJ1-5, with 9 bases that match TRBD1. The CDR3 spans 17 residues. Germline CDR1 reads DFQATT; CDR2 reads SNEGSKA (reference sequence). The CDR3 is CCAIEGGQGNKGQPQHF. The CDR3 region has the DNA TGCTGTGCTATAGAGGGGGGACAGGGCAATAAGGGTCAGCCCCAGCATTTT.

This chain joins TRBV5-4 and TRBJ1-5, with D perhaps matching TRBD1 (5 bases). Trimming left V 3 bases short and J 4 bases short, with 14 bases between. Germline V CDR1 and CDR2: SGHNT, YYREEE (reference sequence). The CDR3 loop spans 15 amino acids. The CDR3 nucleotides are TGTGCCAGCAGCTCCGACCGTGGGGCTAATCAGCCCCAGCATTTT. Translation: CASSSDRGANQPQHF. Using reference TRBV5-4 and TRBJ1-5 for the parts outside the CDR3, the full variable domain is ETGVTQSPTHLIKTRGQQVTLRCSSQSGHNTVSWYQQALGQGPQFIFQYYREEENGRGNFPPRFSGLQFPNYSSELNVNALELDDSALYLCASSSDRGANQPQHFGDGTRLSIL.

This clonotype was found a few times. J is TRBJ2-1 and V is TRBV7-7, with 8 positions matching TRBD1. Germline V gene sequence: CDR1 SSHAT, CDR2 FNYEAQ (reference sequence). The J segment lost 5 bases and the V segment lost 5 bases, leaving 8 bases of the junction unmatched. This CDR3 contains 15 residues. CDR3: CASSTGTGADNEQFF. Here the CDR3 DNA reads TGTGCCAGCAGCACGGGGACAGGCGCCGACAATGAGCAGTTCTTC.

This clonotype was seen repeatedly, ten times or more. CDR3 sequence (DNA): TGCAGTGCTAGAGGAACAGCCTATAATTCACCCCTCCACTTT. Translation gives CSARGTAYNSPLHF. The chain uses TRBV20-1 and TRBJ1-6; D ambiguous. Trimming left V 1 base short and J 2 bases short, with 6 bases between. From germline, CDR1 is DFQATT and CDR2 SNEGSKA (reference sequence). This CDR3 is 14 amino acids long.

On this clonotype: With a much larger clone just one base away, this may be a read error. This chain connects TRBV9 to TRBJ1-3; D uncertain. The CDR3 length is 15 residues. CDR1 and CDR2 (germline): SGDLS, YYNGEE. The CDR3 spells CATSVSETERNTIYF. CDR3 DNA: TGTGCCACCAGCGTATCCGAGACGGAGAGAAACACCATATATTTT.